These T cell receptor beta chains were read from a single sample in a study of OX40 agonist ivuxolimab in advanced cancers. TCRdb's copy holds only in-frame clones and misses some; the assay was immunoSEQ multiplex PCR. The profile covers about 50,000 clones, with more than 75% appearing a single time and 3.9% taken by the ten largest. This specimen consisted of CD4+ or CD8+ T cells sorted from blood, obtained in a trial of the OX40 agonist ivuxolimab. The receptor set was obtained from an adult with an advanced solid tumor such as melanoma, head and neck, liver or kidney cancer. Each CDR3 is given with its conserved first and last residue. The D gene is left open where the match is weak. The size of a clone is reported for some rows only, either as once, few or many, or as a class for expanded clones.

J gene,CDR3 length,D gene,V gene,clone size,CDR3 DNA,CDR3 protein
TRBJ1-1,13,-,TRBV7-2,-,TGTGCCAGCAGCTTAGAACGGGGGACTGAAGCTTTCTTT,CASSLERGTEAFF
TRBJ1-1,14,-,TRBV6-5,-,TGTGCCAGCAGTTACTCCCCCCCCATCACTGAAGCTTTCTTT,CASSYSPPITEAFF
TRBJ1-4,15,-,TRBV5-4,-,TGTGCCAGCAGCTTGAAGTCTGATCCTAATGAAAAACTGTTTTTT,CASSLKSDPNEKLFF
TRBJ2-2,15,TRBD2,TRBV6-5,once,TGTGCCAGTTCAGGACTAGCGGGGGGGCCCGGGGAGCTGTTTTTT,CASSGLAGGPGELFF
TRBJ1-2,17,-,TRBV9,-,TGTGCCAGCAGCGTAGAGGCGGGGTTGGTGCCTCTGGGTGGCTACACCTTC,CASSVEAGLVPLGGYTF
TRBJ1-5,13,-,TRBV7-2,-,TGTGCCAGCAGCTTACGGGGGAATCAGCCCCAGCATTTT,CASSLRGNQPQHF
TRBJ1-1,13,-,TRBV7-2,-,TGTGCCAGCTCGTCAGCCAAGAACACTGAAGCTTTCTTT,CASSSAKNTEAFF
TRBJ1-2,11,-,TRBV28,-,TGTGCCAGCAGTTTACACTATGGCTACACCTTC,CASSLHYGYTF
TRBJ1-1,12,-,TRBV10-3,-,TGTGCCATCGGGCGGATTAACACTGAAGCTTTCTTT,CAIGRINTEAFF
TRBJ1-2,15,TRBD1,TRBV6-1,-,TGTGCCAGCAGTGAAGCGAGGACAGGGAGCGCTGGCTACACCTTC,CASSEARTGSAGYTF
TRBJ2-2,15,-,TRBV19,-,TGTGCCAGTAGTTCACAGGATTCCTCCGGCCACGGGCTGTTTTTT,CASSSQDSSGHGLFF
TRBJ2-7,14,-,TRBV9,-,TGTGCCAGCAGCGTAGAGGGTGGGGCCTACGAGCAGTACTTC,CASSVEGGAYEQYF
TRBJ1-3,16,-,TRBV18,once,TGTGCCAGCTCACATGTCGCCCAGGGTTCTGGAAACACCATATATTTT,CASSHVAQGSGNTIYF
TRBJ1-2,16,TRBD1,TRBV2,-,TGTGCCAGCAGTGATTCCCGGGACAGAAAATCCTATGGCTACACCTTC,CASSDSRDRKSYGYTF
TRBJ2-5,14,-,TRBV7-2,-,TGTGCCAGCAGCTTTTTACAGGGTGGAGAGACCCAGTACTTC,CASSFLQGGETQYF